These 14 T cell receptor beta chains were sequenced from one sample in a study of blood T cell repertoires in COVID-19. Generated by immunoSEQ multiplex PCR, the TCRdb table keeps only in-frame clones and is missing some. The top ten hold less than 5% of the sample, which has around 120,000 clones, 90% seen once. Sequencing used peripheral blood. These receptors all stem from a man between 60 and 70 years old with COVID-19, enrolled during active disease.

The rearrangement uses TRBV6-5 and TRBJ1-6; 7 bases are shared with TRBD1. In germline, CDR1 is MNHEY, CDR2 SVGAGI. V lost 0 bases and J lost 9; bases outside the gene matches: 8. There are 16 residues in the CDR3. Here the CDR3 DNA reads TGTGCCAGCAGTTACTCCCCAGGGACAGATGGTTCACCCCTCCACTTT. Its protein is CASSYSPGTDGSPLHF.

The J gene is TRBJ1-5, the V gene TRBV5-1; no reliable D call. V was clipped by 0 bases and J by 4 bases, with 8 bases between them. This CDR3 region has 14 residues. Germline loops: CDR1 SGHRS, CDR2 YFSETQ. Here the CDR3 reads CASSLGTGNQPQHF. DNA for the CDR3: TGCGCCAGCAGCTTGGGGACTGGGAATCAGCCCCAGCATTTT.

V gene TRBV19 combines with J gene TRBJ1-1; TRBD1 matches at 10 bases. The CDR3 contains 18 residues. Germline V gene data show CDR1 as LNHDA and CDR2 as SQIVND (reference sequence). V dropped 7 bases and J dropped 1; count of bases not matched to a gene: 15. The CDR3 reads CASTSGTGAYYGNTEAFF. In nucleotides, the CDR3 is TGTGCCAGTACTTCCGGGACAGGGGCGTATTATGGGAACACTGAAGCTTTCTTT.

CDR3 amino acids: CASSQQDTQYF. CDR3 nucleotide sequence: TGTGCCAGCAGCCAACAGGATACGCAGTATTTT. V gene TRBV5-4 combines with J gene TRBJ2-3; D is uncertain. The CDR3 spans 11 residues. Germline CDR1 SGHNT, CDR2 YYREEE (reference sequence). V was trimmed by 4 bases and J by 6 bases, leaving 6 bases between them.

As DNA, the CDR3 is TGTGCCAGCAGCACCGACGGATCGGCGGGAGGGCCTAGGTACGAGCAGTACTTC. It yields the protein CASSTDGSAGGPRYEQYF. This rearrangement joins TRBV11-3 to TRBJ2-7; 9 bases match TRBD2. The V gene's germline CDR1 is SGHNT and CDR2 YENEEA. With 5 bases clipped from V and 4 bases from J, the junction kept 18 bases outside the gene matches. The CDR3 length is 18 residues.

The chain joins TRBV6-2 or TRBV6-3 to TRBJ2-7; 11 bases align to TRBD2. Trimming took 0 bases from V and 1 from J; bases not matched to a gene: 5. The CDR3 extends over 17 amino acids. Germline-derived CDR1 and CDR2 are MNHEY and SVGEGT. CDR3 sequence reads: CASSYSGLAGGSYEQYF. The CDR3 DNA follows: TGTGCCAGCAGTTACTCTGGCCTAGCGGGAGGTTCCTACGAGCAGTACTTC.

This chain links TRBV7-8 with TRBJ2-5; D possibly corresponds to TRBD2 (5 bases). Germline lookup yields CDR1 SGHVS and CDR2 FQNEAQ. This CDR3 is built from 15 residues. Trimming removed 1 base at V and 2 bases at J, with 11 bases between. CDR3 sequence reads: CASSLETIIQETQYF. As DNA, the CDR3 is TGTGCCAGCAGCTTAGAGACTATAATTCAAGAGACCCAGTACTTC.

The V call is TRBV28, the J call TRBJ2-1; perhaps TRBD2 as D (6 bases). With 4 bases removed from V and 8 bases from J, the gap between germline ends came to 15 bases. In germline, CDR1 is MDHEN, CDR2 SYDVKM. The CDR3 is 14 residues long. CDR3 region: CASSSRTTWDEQFF. The CDR3 bases are TGTGCCAGCAGTTCGAGGACTACTTGGGATGAGCAGTTCTTC.

The chain recombines TRBV18 with TRBJ1-1, with D possibly matching TRBD1 (5 bases). Trimming took 5 bases from V and 3 from J, leaving 13 bases between them. CDR1 and CDR2 (germline): KGHSH, LQKENI. The CDR3 sequence is 14 residues long. The CDR3 is CASSSDSADTEAFF. In nucleotides, the CDR3 is TGTGCCAGCTCAAGCGACAGCGCGGACACTGAAGCTTTCTTT.

This sequence joins TRBV29-1 and TRBJ2-3; 8 positions match TRBD2. The CDR3 is 13 amino acids. Germline CDR1 reads SQVTM; CDR2 reads ANQGSEA. With 6 bases clipped from V and 2 bases from J, the junction kept 4 bases outside the gene matches. The CDR3 nucleotides read TGCAGCGTCACTAGCGGCGACACAGATACGCAGTATTTT. Its translation is CSVTSGDTDTQYF.

This chain links TRBV11-3 with TRBJ2-3; 10 bases fit TRBD2. The CDR3 extends over 16 amino acids. Germline assignment: CDR1 SGHNT and CDR2 YENEEA. J gave up 4 bases and V 4 bases, and 8 bases lay outside the gene matches. For the CDR3, the DNA is TGTGCCAGCAGCTCTAGGCCTAGCGGGAGTTCAGATACGCAGTATTTT. This gives the protein CASSSRPSGSSDTQYF.

The V gene is TRBV10-1, the J gene TRBJ2-3; TRBD2 agrees at 13 bases. After removal of 4 bases from V and 6 bases from J, the junction contained 16 bases not matched to a gene. The CDR3 loop spans 19 amino acids. The germline V gene has CDR1 WNHNN and CDR2 SYGVQD (reference sequence). The CDR3 spells CASSGGTSGIGFKDDTQYF. DNA for the CDR3: TGCGCCAGCAGTGGGGGGACTAGCGGGATAGGGTTCAAGGATGATACGCAGTATTTT.

The chain uses TRBV19 and TRBJ2-4, with TRBD1 identical over 7 bases. The V gene end was trimmed by 4 bases and the J gene end by 1 base; junction bases not matched to a gene: 10. The germline V gene has CDR1 LNHDA and CDR2 SQIVND (reference sequence). CDR3 length equals 17 residues. CDR3 coding DNA: TGTGCCAGTAGTAGCCTGACAGGGTCTCCTGCCAAAAACATTCAGTACTTC. This sequence encodes CASSSLTGSPAKNIQYF.

The genes are TRBV5-3 and TRBJ2-1; 13 nucleotides align to TRBD2. TRBV5-3 is placed among ORFs of uncertain function. The CDR3 is 18 amino acids. The trim removed 4 bases at V and 0 bases at J, leaving 7 bases unmatched. This chain's CDR3 is CARSKTSGRPSSYNEQFF. CDR3 DNA sequence: TGTGCCAGAAGCAAGACTAGCGGGAGGCCGAGCTCCTACAATGAGCAGTTCTTC.